This T cell receptor beta chain was captured in a study of blood T cells in healthy people across ages. Researchers isolated at least 7 million PBMCs per sample. Germline V gene sequence: CDR1 SGHDN, CDR2 FVKESK. The V end was cut by 4 bases, the J end by 6 bases, with 16 bases between. The CDR3 extends over 14 amino acids. The authors ran a second PCR of about 6 to 11 cycles using a sample-barcoded 5' primer and a J-beta primer mix. Each cDNA was tagged by a template-switch adaptor containing 12 random nucleotides. One entry per CDR3 protein, called by TCRdb with MiXCR from the 5' RACE reads. Among about 650,000 distinct CDR3 sequences, around 52% were seen once, and the ten largest hold 13%.

Material: blood. The V gene is TRBV14, the J gene TRBJ2-7, with D maybe TRBD1 (6 bases). The clonotype was recovered from a woman of 80 years or more in good health. Here the CDR3 reads CASSLHVAGAEQYF. The CDR3 DNA follows: TGTGCCAGCAGCCTACACGTGGCAGGGGCCGAGCAGTACTTC.